The 8 T cell receptor beta chains below come from one sample, sequenced in a study of OX40 agonist ivuxolimab in advanced cancers. Using immunoSEQ multiplex PCR, the repertoire was profiled, and TCRdb retains in-frame clones only, with some absent. The repertoire consists of tens of thousands of clones, with approximately 87% occurring once and the leading ten covering under 5.5%. Sequencing used CD4+ or CD8+ T cells sorted from blood, obtained in a trial of the OX40 agonist ivuxolimab. The receptors originated from an adult with an advanced solid tumor such as melanoma, head and neck, liver or kidney cancer.

CDR3 protein: CASNEAGEVNQPQHF. The CDR3 region has the DNA TGCGCCAGCAATGAAGCAGGGGAAGTCAATCAGCCCCAGCATTTT. The V gene is TRBV4-1, the J gene TRBJ1-5, with D perhaps TRBD1 (6 bases). From germline, CDR1 is MGHRA and CDR2 YSYEKL. CDR3 length equals 15 residues. Trimming pared 7 bases from V and 3 bases from J, leaving 16 bases between.

J is TRBJ2-1 and V is TRBV9; 10 bases are shared with TRBD1. V lost 0 bases to trimming and J lost 7 bases; unmatched junction nucleotides: 1. This CDR3 contains 14 residues. Germline V lookup: CDR1 SGDLS, CDR2 YYNGEE. The CDR3 region has the DNA TGTGCCAGCAGCGTAGGGGGACAGGGGAATGAGCAGTTCTTC. Amino acids: CASSVGGQGNEQFF.

J is TRBJ2-1 and V is TRBV5-1, with 7 bases lining up with TRBD2. Germline-derived CDR1 and CDR2 are SGHRS and YFSETQ. The CDR3 covers 16 residues. V was clipped by 0 bases and J by 9 bases; unmatched bases: 12. CDR3 region: CASSLELGPGRSEQFF. Here the CDR3 DNA reads TGCGCCAGCAGCTTGGAGCTCGGTCCCGGGAGGAGTGAGCAGTTCTTC.

This clone was seen a few times. This rearrangement joins TRBV5-4 to TRBJ2-1; 9 bases match TRBD2. There are 16 residues in the CDR3. Germline V gives CDR1 SGHNT, CDR2 YYREEE (reference sequence). The J segment lost 7 bases and the V segment lost 4 bases, leaving 12 bases of the junction unmatched. CDR3 nucleotide sequence: TGTGCCAGCAGCGCAAGTGCGGGGGGGTTAGGTAATGAGCAGTTCTTC. Its translation is CASSASAGGLGNEQFF.

This chain connects TRBV4-1 to TRBJ1-2, with unresolved D. The CDR3 consists of 12 residues. V dropped 0 bases and J dropped 4 bases, with 3 bases sitting between them. Germline loops: CDR1 MGHRA, CDR2 YSYEKL. The CDR3 DNA sequence: TGCGCCAGCAGCCAAGACGGCTATGGCTACACCTTC. Translation: CASSQDGYGYTF.

The chain carries TRBV10-3 and TRBJ1-1; D gene ambiguous. Germline V gene sequence: CDR1 ENHRY, CDR2 SYGVKD. The V end lost 7 bases, the J end lost 2 bases, and 11 bases lay between the germline ends. The CDR3 length is 13 residues. The CDR3 reads CAITLEENTEAFF. CDR3 nucleotide sequence: TGTGCCATCACGTTGGAGGAAAACACTGAAGCTTTCTTT.

This chain links TRBV6-6 with TRBJ1-3; D is unresolved. The length of the CDR3 is 16 residues. V lost 5 bases to trimming and J lost 4 bases, with 18 bases between them. CDR1 is MNHNY, CDR2 SVGAGI, per germline (reference sequence). The CDR3 bases are TGTGCCAGCAGTCCCCCCTCTTCCGCGGGAGGAAACACCATATATTTT. Its translation: CASSPPSSAGGNTIYF.

This rearrangement joins TRBV5-4 to TRBJ2-6; D uncertain. V lost 0 bases and J 3 bases, leaving 7 bases between the germline ends. The germline V gene encodes CDR1 SGHNT and CDR2 YYREEE (reference sequence). The CDR3 has 15 amino acids. The chain's CDR3 is CASSLGTGGANVLTF. CDR3 nucleotides: TGTGCCAGCAGCTTGGGGACGGGTGGGGCCAACGTCCTGACTTTC.